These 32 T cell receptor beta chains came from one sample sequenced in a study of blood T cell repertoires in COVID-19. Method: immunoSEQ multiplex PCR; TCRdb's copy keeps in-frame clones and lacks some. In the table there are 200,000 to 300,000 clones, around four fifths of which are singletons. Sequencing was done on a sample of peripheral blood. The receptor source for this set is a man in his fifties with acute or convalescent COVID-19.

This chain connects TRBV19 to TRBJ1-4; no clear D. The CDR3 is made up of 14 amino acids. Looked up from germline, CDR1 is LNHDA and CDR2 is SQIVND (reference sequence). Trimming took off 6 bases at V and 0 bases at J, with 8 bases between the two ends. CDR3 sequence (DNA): TGTGCCAGTAGGGGCGTTGCAACTAATGAAAAACTGTTTTTT. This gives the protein CASRGVATNEKLFF.

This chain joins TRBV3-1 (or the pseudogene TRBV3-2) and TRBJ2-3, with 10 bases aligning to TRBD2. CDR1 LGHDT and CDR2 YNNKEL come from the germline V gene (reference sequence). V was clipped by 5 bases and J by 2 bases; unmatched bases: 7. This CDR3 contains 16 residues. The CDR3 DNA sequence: TGTGCCAGCAGCTATAGCGGGGGGCCGATCACAGATACGCAGTATTTT. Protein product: CASSYSGGPITDTQYF.

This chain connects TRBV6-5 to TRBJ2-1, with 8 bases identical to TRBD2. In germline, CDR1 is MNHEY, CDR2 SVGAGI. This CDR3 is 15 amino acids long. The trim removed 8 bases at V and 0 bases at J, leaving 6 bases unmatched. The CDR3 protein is CASSTSVSSYNEQFF. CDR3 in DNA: TGTGCCAGCTCGACTAGCGTGAGCTCCTACAATGAGCAGTTCTTC.

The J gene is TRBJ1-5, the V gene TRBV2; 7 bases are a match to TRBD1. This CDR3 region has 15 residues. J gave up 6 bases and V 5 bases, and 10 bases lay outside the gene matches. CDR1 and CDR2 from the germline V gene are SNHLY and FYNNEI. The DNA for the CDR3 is TGTGCCAGCAGTTCCGAAAAGGGGGCGAGTCAGCCCCAGCATTTT. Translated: CASSSEKGASQPQHF.

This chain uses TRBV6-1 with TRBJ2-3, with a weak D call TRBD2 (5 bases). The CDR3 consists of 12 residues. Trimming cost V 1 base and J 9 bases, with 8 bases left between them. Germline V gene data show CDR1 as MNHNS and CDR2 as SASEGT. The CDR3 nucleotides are TGTGCCAGCAGTGAAGTGACGGGGACGCAGTATTTT. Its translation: CASSEVTGTQYF.

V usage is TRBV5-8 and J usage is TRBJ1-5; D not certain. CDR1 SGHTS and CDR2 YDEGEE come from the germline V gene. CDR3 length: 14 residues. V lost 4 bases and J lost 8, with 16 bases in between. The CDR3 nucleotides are TGTGCCAGCAGCCCGTGGTCGGGAGGCAAGCCCCAGCATTTT. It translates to CASSPWSGGKPQHF.

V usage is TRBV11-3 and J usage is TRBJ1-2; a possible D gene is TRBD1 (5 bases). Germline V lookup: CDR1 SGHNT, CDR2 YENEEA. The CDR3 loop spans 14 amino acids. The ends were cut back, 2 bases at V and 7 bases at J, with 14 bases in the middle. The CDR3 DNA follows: TGTGCCAGCAGCTTATTCGGGGGAGGAGGTGGCTACACCTTC. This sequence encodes CASSLFGGGGGYTF. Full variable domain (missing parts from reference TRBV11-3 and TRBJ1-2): EAGVVQSPRYKIIEKKQPVAFWCNPISGHNTLYWYLQNLGQGPELLIRYENEEAVDDSQLPKDRFSAERLKGVDSTLKIQPAELGDSAVYLCASSLFGGGGGYTFGSGTRLTVV.

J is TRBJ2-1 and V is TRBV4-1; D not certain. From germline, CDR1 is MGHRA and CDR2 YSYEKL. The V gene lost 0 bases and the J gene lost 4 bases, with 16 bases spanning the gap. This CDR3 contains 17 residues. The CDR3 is CASSQDGNKLLYNEQFF. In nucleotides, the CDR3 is TGCGCCAGCAGCCAAGATGGTAATAAGCTCCTATACAATGAGCAGTTCTTC.

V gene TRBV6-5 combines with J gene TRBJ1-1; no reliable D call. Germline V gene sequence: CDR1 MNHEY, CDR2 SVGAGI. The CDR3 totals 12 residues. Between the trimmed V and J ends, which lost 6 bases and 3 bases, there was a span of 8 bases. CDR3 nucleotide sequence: TGTGCCAGCAGCGACATGGACACTGAAGCTTTCTTT. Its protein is CASSDMDTEAFF.

CDR3: CASSLSTGGDQPQHF. CDR3 DNA sequence: TGCGCCAGCAGCTTGAGTACGGGAGGGGATCAGCCCCAGCATTTT. This sequence joins TRBV5-1 and TRBJ1-5; tentative D call: TRBD1 (5 bases). Trimming left V 1 base short and J 5 bases short, with 13 bases between. There are 15 residues in the CDR3. Germline CDR1 and CDR2: SGHRS and YFSETQ.

CDR3 in DNA: TGTGCCAGCAGGCCCGGACTAGCGGGAGCTGCTGGGGCCAACGTCCTGACTTTC. This gives the protein CASRPGLAGAAGANVLTF. J is TRBJ2-6 and V is TRBV5-4, with 13 bases matching TRBD2. The junction had 7 bases not matched to a gene; V was cut back by 5 bases and J by 2 bases. The CDR3 loop spans 18 amino acids. The germline V gene encodes CDR1 SGHNT and CDR2 YYREEE (reference sequence).

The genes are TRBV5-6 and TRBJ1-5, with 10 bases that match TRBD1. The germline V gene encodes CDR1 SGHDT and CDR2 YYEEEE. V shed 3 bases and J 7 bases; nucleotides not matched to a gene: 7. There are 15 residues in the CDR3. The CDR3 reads CASSSFGTGDQPQHF. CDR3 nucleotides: TGTGCCAGCAGCTCGTTCGGGACAGGGGACCAGCCCCAGCATTTT.

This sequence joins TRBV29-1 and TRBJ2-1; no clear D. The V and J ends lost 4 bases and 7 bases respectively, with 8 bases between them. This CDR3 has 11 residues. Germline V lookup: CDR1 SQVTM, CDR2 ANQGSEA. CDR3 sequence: CSVAPLNEQFF. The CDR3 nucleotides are TGCAGCGTTGCCCCCTTAAATGAGCAGTTCTTC.

CDR3 bases: TGTGCCAGCAGTTTAGGCAGGGAAACCTACGAGCAGTACTTC. It encodes CASSLGRETYEQYF. The rearrangement joins TRBV27 to TRBJ2-7; D might be TRBD1 (5 bases). CDR1 is MNHEY and CDR2 is SMNVEV in the germline V gene (reference sequence). The CDR3 sequence is 14 residues long. The V and J ends lost 2 bases and 2 bases respectively, with 10 bases between them.

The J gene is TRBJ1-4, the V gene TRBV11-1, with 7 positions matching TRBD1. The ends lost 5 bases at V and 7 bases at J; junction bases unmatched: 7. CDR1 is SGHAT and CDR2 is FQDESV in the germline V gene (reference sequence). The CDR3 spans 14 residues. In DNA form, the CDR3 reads TGTGCCAGCAGCGGGACAGTTCGGGTTGAAAAACTGTTTTTT. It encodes CASSGTVRVEKLFF. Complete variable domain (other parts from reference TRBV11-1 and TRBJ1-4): EAEVAQSPRYKITEKSQAVAFWCDPISGHATLYWYRQILGQGPELLVQFQDESVVDDSQLPKDRFSAERLKGVDSTLKIQPAELGDSAMYLCASSGTVRVEKLFFGSGTQLSVL.

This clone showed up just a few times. The CDR3 bases are TGCGCCAGCAGCCTCAACACTGAAGCTTTCTTT. Translating it yields CASSLNTEAFF. The rearrangement uses TRBV5-1 and TRBJ1-1; no clear D gene. Trimming removed 4 bases from V and 2 bases from J, with 3 bases in between. Germline assignment: CDR1 SGHRS and CDR2 YFSETQ. The CDR3 has 11 amino acids.

As DNA, the CDR3 is TGTGCCAGCAGTTCCCCGACTAGCGGGGGGACAGATACGCAGTATTTT. This sequence encodes CASSSPTSGGTDTQYF. This chain connects TRBV27 to TRBJ2-3; 13 nucleotides agree with TRBD2. This CDR3 contains 16 residues. The germline CDR1 and CDR2 sequences are MNHEY and SMNVEV (reference sequence). With V trimmed by 4 bases and J by 3 bases, 4 bases remained unmatched.

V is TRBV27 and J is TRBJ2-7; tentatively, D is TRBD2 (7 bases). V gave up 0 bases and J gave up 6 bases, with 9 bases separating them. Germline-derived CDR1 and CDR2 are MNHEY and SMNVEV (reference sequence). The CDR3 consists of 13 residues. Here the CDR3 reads CASSLSGGREQYF. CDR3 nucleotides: TGTGCCAGCAGTTTATCGGGGGGGCGCGAGCAGTACTTC.

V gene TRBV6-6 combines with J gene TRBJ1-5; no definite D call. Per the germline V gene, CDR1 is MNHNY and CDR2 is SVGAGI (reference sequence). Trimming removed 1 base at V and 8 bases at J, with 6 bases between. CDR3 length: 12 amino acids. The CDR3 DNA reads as TGTGCCAGCAGTTACTGGGGAGAGCCCCAGCATTTT. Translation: CASSYWGEPQHF.

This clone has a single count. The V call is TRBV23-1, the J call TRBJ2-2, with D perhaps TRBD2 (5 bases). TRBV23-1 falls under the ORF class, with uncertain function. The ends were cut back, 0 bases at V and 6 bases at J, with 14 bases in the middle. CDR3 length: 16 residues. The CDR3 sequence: CASSQSGDVNAGELFF. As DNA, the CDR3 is TGCGCCAGCAGTCAATCCGGGGATGTTAACGCCGGGGAGCTGTTTTTT.

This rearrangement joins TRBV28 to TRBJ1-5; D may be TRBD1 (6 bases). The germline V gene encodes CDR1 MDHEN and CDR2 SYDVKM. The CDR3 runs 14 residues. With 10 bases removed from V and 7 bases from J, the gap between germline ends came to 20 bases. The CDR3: CATLGPSGDQPQHF. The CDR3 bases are TGTGCCACCCTGGGGCCGTCAGGGGACCAGCCCCAGCATTTT.

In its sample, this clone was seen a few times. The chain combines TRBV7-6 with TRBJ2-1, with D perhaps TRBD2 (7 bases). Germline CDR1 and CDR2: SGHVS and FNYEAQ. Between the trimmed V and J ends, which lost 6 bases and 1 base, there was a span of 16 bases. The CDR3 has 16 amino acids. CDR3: CASRPLAGASYNEQFF. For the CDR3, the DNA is TGTGCCAGCAGGCCCCTCGCGGGGGCATCCTACAATGAGCAGTTCTTC.

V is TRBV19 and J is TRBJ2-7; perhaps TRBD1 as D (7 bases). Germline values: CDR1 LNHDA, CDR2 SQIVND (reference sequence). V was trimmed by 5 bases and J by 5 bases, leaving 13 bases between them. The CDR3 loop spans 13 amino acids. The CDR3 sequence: CASSPTRGDEQYF. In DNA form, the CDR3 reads TGTGCCAGTAGTCCGACCAGGGGGGACGAGCAGTACTTC.

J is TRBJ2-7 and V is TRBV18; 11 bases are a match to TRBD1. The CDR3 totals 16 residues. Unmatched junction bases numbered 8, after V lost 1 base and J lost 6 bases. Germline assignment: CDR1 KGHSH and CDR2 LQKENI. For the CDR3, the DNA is TGTGCCAGCTCACCACGCGGACAGGGGGCAAAGAGCGAGCAGTACTTC. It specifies CASSPRGQGAKSEQYF. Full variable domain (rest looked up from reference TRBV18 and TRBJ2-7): NAGVMQNPRHLVRRRGQEARLRCSPMKGHSHVYWYRQLPEEGLKFMVYLQKENIIDESGMPKERFSAEFPKEGPSILRIQQVVRGDSAAYFCASSPRGQGAKSEQYFGPGTRLTVT.

The CDR3: CASSQGSFSGSGDTQYF. In DNA, the CDR3 is TGTGCCAGCAGCCAAGGATCTTTTAGCGGTTCAGGCGATACGCAGTATTTT. V and J are TRBV3-1 (or the pseudogene TRBV3-2) and TRBJ2-3, with D perhaps matching TRBD2 (6 bases). Germline V lookup: CDR1 LGHDT, CDR2 YNNKEL (reference sequence). The CDR3 consists of 17 residues. The V end lost 1 base, the J end lost 6 bases, and 20 bases lay between the germline ends.

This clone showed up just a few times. DNA of the CDR3: TGCGCCAGCAGCTTACAGGGGGGACAAGAGACCCAGTACTTC. Translated, it gives CASSLQGGQETQYF. J is TRBJ2-5 and V is TRBV5-1; TRBD1 aligns across 8 bases. Germline CDR1 and CDR2: SGHRS and YFSETQ. With V trimmed by 2 bases and J by 2 bases, 2 bases remained unmatched. The CDR3 contains 14 residues. The full variable domain, with the rest looked up from reference TRBV5-1 and TRBJ2-5, is KAGVTQTPRYLIKTRGQQVTLSCSPISGHRSVSWYQQTPGQGLQFLFEYFSETQRNKGNFPGRFSGRQFSNSRSEMNVSTLELGDSALYLCASSLQGGQETQYFGPGTRLLVL.

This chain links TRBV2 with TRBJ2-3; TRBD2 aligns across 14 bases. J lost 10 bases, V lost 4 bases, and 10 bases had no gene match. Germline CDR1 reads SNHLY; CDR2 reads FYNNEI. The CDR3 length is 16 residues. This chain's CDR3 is CASSGATSGGASSQYF. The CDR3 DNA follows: TGTGCCAGCAGTGGAGCGACTAGCGGGGGGGCCTCGTCGCAGTATTTT.

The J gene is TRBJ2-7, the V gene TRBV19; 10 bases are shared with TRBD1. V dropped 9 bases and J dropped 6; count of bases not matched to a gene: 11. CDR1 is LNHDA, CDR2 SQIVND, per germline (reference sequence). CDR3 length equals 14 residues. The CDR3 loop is CARSGTGVVCEQYF. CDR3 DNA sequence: TGTGCCAGAAGCGGGACAGGGGTTGTCTGCGAGCAGTACTTC.

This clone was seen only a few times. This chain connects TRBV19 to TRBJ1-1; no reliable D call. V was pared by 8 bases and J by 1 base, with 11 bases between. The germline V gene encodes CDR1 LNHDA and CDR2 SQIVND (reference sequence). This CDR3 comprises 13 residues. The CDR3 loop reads CASSKFRNTEAFF. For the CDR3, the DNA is TGTGCCAGTTCTAAATTCCGGAACACTGAAGCTTTCTTT.

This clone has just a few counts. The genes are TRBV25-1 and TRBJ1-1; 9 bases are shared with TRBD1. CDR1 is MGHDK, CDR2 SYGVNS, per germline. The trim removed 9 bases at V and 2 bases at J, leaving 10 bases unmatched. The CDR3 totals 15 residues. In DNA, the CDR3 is TGTGCCAGTAGTAACCCGGGACAGGGTAACACTGAAGCTTTCTTT. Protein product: CASSNPGQGNTEAFF.

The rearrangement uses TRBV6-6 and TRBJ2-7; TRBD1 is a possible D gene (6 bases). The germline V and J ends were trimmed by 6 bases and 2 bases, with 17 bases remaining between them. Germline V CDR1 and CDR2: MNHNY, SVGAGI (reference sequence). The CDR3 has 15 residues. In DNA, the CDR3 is TGTGCCAGCAGCGCGGACAGCTCCCAGACCTACGAGCAGTACTTC. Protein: CASSADSSQTYEQYF.

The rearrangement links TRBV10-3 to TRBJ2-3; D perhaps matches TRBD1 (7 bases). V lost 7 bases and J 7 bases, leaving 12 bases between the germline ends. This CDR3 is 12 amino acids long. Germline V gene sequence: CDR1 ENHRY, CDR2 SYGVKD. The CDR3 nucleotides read TGTGCCATCAAAGACAGGGACTATACGCAGTATTTT. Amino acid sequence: CAIKDRDYTQYF.